The 20 T cell receptor beta chains below come from one sample, sequenced in a study of response to subunit inactivated influenza vaccine. Each CDR3 protein gets one entry after TCRdb re-called the RT-PCR reads with MiXCR. Among about half a million distinct CDR3 sequences listed, 25% were seen once. Specimen: CD4+ T cells sorted from PBMCs, collected roughly 5 days after vaccination. The origin of the receptors is a man aged 50 to 59 who received an inactivated influenza vaccine.

The sample holds a few counts of this clonotype. CDR3 nucleotide sequence: TGTGCCAGCAGCCAAGAGAGCGTCATAGGGTATGGCTACACCTTC. This gives the protein CASSQESVIGYGYTF. The J gene is TRBJ1-2, the V gene TRBV3-1; no definite D call. The germline V gene encodes CDR1 LGHDT and CDR2 YNNKEL (reference sequence). The CDR3 totals 15 residues. V lost 0 bases, J lost 5 bases, and 13 bases lay in between.

The gene calls are TRBV9 and TRBJ2-3, with TRBD2 matching over 9 bases. Germline V lookup: CDR1 SGDLS, CDR2 YYNGEE. Losses at the gene ends were 3 bases for V and 13 bases for J; bases not matched to a gene: 6. The CDR3 runs 12 residues. CDR3: CASSGIAGDKYF. CDR3 DNA: TGTGCCAGCAGCGGCATAGCGGGAGACAAGTATTTT.

The CDR3 sequence is CASSLGRSGTEAFF. The CDR3 DNA sequence: TGCGCCAGCAGCTTGGGGCGAAGCGGCACTGAAGCTTTCTTT. The gene calls are TRBV5-1 and TRBJ1-1; D call uncertain. The V gene lost 0 bases and the J gene lost 4 bases, with 10 bases spanning the gap. The length of the CDR3 is 14 residues. Germline V CDR1 and CDR2: SGHRS, YFSETQ.

V is TRBV30 and J is TRBJ2-1; D call uncertain. The V end lost 0 bases, the J end lost 7 bases, and 7 bases lay between the germline ends. Germline CDR1 GTSNPN, CDR2 SVGIG (reference sequence). The CDR3 sequence is 12 residues long. The CDR3 reads CAWSVRFNEQFF. CDR3 DNA: TGTGCCTGGAGTGTACGGTTTAATGAGCAGTTCTTC.

The chain links TRBV12-3 or TRBV12-4 to TRBJ2-2; D gene unclear. V lost 6 bases to trimming and J lost 8 bases, with 10 bases between them. This CDR3 has 12 amino acids. The DNA of the CDR3 is TGTGCCAGCAGCACCCCCCCAGGGGAGCTGTTTTTT. Translation: CASSTPPGELFF.

V gene TRBV6-2 or TRBV6-3 combines with J gene TRBJ2-1; 11 bases are shared with TRBD1. The V gene end was trimmed by 6 bases and the J gene end by 10 bases; junction bases not matched to a gene: 8. The CDR3 length is 14 residues. The germline CDR1 and CDR2 sequences are MNHEY and SVGEGT. CDR3 in DNA: TGTGCCAGCAGGACATGGACAGGGGGCGCAGAGCAGTTCTTC. It translates to CASRTWTGGAEQFF.

This clonotype was seen only a few times. This chain links TRBV5-1 with TRBJ2-3; weak D call: TRBD2 (6 bases). In germline, CDR1 is SGHRS, CDR2 YFSETQ. The CDR3 sequence is 14 residues long. Trimming took off 4 bases at V and 6 bases at J, with 15 bases between the two ends. The CDR3 DNA reads TGCGCCAGCAGCGCCGGGGACTTAAGGGATACGCAGTATTTT. Translated, it gives CASSAGDLRDTQYF.

The table lists this clonotype with a few counts. The chain is built from TRBV5-6 and TRBJ2-2; the match to TRBD2 covers 13 bases. V shed 7 bases, J shed 4 bases, and the junction held 13 bases outside the gene matches. This CDR3 has 18 residues. The germline gives CDR1 SGHDT, CDR2 YYEEEE. The CDR3 region has the DNA TGTGCCAGCGCCTCCTGGACTAGCGGGAGCTTACGCACCGGGGAGCTGTTTTTT. It encodes CASASWTSGSLRTGELFF.

The CDR3 bases are TGTGCCAGCAGCTTAGATCGTTTTAGCGAGCAGTACTTC. Its translation: CASSLDRFSEQYF. V is TRBV11-3 and J is TRBJ2-7; D not resolved. V was pared by 0 bases and J by 6 bases, with 9 bases between. Germline lookup yields CDR1 SGHNT and CDR2 YENEEA. The CDR3 sequence is 13 residues long.

There are a few counts of this clonotype. The chain combines TRBV20-1 with TRBJ1-1; D remains unclear. The CDR3 runs 12 residues. The germline V gene has CDR1 DFQATT and CDR2 SNEGSKA (reference sequence). The germline V and J ends were trimmed by 6 bases and 5 bases, with 13 bases remaining between them. In nucleotides, the CDR3 is TGCAGTGCCATACCCGTGGGGACTGAAGCTTTCTTT. Protein: CSAIPVGTEAFF.

The chain couples TRBV11-2 to TRBJ2-1, with TRBD2 matching over 7 bases. Germline V gives CDR1 SGHAT, CDR2 FQNNGV. The CDR3 spans 15 residues. V was clipped by 1 base and J by 2 bases; unmatched bases: 2. CDR3 DNA sequence: TGTGCCAGCAGCTTAGGCGGGAGTGCCTACAATGAGCAGTTCTTC. This codes for CASSLGGSAYNEQFF.

The rearrangement joins TRBV20-1 to TRBJ2-1, with D tentatively TRBD1 or TRBD2 (5 bases each). Between the trimmed V and J ends, which lost 1 base and 4 bases, there was a span of 14 bases. CDR1 DFQATT and CDR2 SNEGSKA come from the germline V gene (reference sequence). CDR3 length equals 15 residues. The CDR3 is CSARVAADKYNEQFF. CDR3 DNA sequence: TGCAGTGCTAGAGTGGCAGCGGACAAATACAATGAGCAGTTCTTC.

The gene calls are TRBV24-1 and TRBJ2-1, with D perhaps assigned TRBD1 or TRBD2 (5 bases each). The V gene's germline CDR1 is KGHDR and CDR2 SFDVKD. V lost 3 bases and J lost 0, with 8 bases in between. The CDR3 loop spans 15 amino acids. The CDR3 spells CATSDEGPSYNEQFF. The CDR3 bases are TGTGCCACCAGTGATGAGGGACCCTCCTACAATGAGCAGTTCTTC.

This clonotype was seen only a few times. The CDR3 protein is CASQFTAGGRKIATQYF. CDR3 coding DNA: TGCGCCAGCCAATTTACAGCGGGGGGCCGTAAAATTGCGACCCAGTACTTC. The chain combines TRBV10-2 with TRBJ2-5; 9 nucleotides match TRBD2. Trimming at V came to 8 bases and at J to 7 bases, leaving 20 bases not matched to a gene. The CDR3 has 17 amino acids. The germline CDR1 and CDR2 sequences are WSHSY and SAAADI.

This clonotype was seen only a few times. The chain recombines TRBV29-1 with TRBJ2-3; 10 bases are shared with TRBD1. The CDR3 contains 17 residues. V shed 5 bases, J shed 0 bases, and the junction held 11 bases outside the gene matches. Germline assignment: CDR1 SQVTM and CDR2 ANQGSEA. The CDR3 region has the DNA TGCAGCGTTTCTACGGGACAGGGGACCGCTAGCACAGATACGCAGTATTTT. Protein product: CSVSTGQGTASTDTQYF.

The chain carries TRBV6-2 or TRBV6-3 and TRBJ1-1; a weak D match, TRBD1 (6 bases). V lost 6 bases and J 4 bases, leaving 21 bases between the germline ends. The CDR3 has 16 amino acids. CDR1 MNHEY and CDR2 SVGEGT come from the germline V gene. CDR3 DNA: TGTGCCAGCAGCCCTCTAAGAGGGGGGACTGGCACTGAAGCTTTCTTT. Its protein is CASSPLRGGTGTEAFF.

The chain is built from TRBV20-1 and TRBJ2-2; tentatively, D is TRBD1 (5 bases). V lost 7 bases and J lost 6, with 18 bases in between. Germline V gene data show CDR1 as DFQATT and CDR2 as SNEGSKA (reference sequence). The CDR3 extends over 14 amino acids. The CDR3 loop reads CSVTTGRVSGELFF. The DNA of the CDR3 is TGCAGTGTTACGACGGGCAGGGTGTCCGGGGAGCTGTTTTTT.

The chain couples TRBV20-1 to TRBJ1-2; D remains unclear. The CDR3 spans 13 residues. The germline CDR1 and CDR2 sequences are DFQATT and SNEGSKA (reference sequence). Trimming left V 3 bases short and J 1 base short, with 9 bases between. CDR3 in DNA: TGCAGTGCTAGTTATCGGGGTAACTATGGCTACACCTTC. This encodes CSASYRGNYGYTF.

This chain links TRBV28 with TRBJ2-7; 12 bases agree with TRBD2. CDR3 size: 16 residues. Germline loops: CDR1 MDHEN, CDR2 SYDVKM. V shed 4 bases, J shed 3 bases, and the junction held 7 bases outside the gene matches. The CDR3 loop is CASSSLLAGGLYEQYF. CDR3 in DNA: TGTGCCAGCAGTTCGTTGCTAGCGGGAGGGCTCTACGAGCAGTACTTC.

This clonotype was counted many times. V and J are TRBV12-3 or TRBV12-4 and TRBJ2-2; 9 bases agree with TRBD1. The CDR3 has 13 residues. V trimming: 6 bases; J trimming: 4 bases; junction bases outside the gene matches: 0. The CDR3 loop is CASRTGGTGELFF. The CDR3 region has the DNA TGTGCCAGCAGGACAGGGGGCACCGGGGAGCTGTTTTTT.